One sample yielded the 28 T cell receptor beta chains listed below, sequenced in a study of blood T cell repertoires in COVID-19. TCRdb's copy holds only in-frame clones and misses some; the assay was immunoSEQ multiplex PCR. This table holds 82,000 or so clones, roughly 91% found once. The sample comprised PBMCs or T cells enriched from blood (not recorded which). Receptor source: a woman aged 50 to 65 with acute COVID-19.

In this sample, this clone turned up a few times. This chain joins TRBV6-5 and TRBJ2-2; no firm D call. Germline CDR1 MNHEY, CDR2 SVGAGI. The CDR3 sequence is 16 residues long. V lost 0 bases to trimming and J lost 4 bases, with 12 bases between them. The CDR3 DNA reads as TGTGCCAGCAGTTACTCGGAGCTAGTTGGCACCGGGGAGCTGTTTTTT. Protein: CASSYSELVGTGELFF.

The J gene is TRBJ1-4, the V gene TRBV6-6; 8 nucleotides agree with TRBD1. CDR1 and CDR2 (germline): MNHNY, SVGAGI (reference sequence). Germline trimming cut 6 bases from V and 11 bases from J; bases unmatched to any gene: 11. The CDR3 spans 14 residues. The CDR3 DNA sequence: TGTGCCAGCAGCAAACAGGGGGACACAGTGAAACTGTTTTTT. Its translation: CASSKQGDTVKLFF.

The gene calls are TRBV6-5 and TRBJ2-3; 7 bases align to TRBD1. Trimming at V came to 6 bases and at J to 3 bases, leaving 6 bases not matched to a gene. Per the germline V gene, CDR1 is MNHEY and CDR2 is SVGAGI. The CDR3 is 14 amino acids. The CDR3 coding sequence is TGTGCCAGCAGGCCGACAGGGACGACAGATACGCAGTATTTT. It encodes CASRPTGTTDTQYF.

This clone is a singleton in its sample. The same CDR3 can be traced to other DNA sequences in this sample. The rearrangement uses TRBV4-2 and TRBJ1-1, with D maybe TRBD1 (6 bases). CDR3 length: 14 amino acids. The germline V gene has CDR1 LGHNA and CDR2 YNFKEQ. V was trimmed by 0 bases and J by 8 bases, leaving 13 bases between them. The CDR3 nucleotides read TGTGCCAGCAGCCAAGATCGGGGGGGCGCAGAAGCTTTCTTT. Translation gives CASSQDRGGAEAFF.

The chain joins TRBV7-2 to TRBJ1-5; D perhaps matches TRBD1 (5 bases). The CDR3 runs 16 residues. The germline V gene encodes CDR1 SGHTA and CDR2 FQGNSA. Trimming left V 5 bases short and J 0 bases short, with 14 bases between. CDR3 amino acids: CASSLGTRYSNQPQHF. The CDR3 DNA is TGTGCCAGCAGCCTAGGGACTCGATATAGCAATCAGCCCCAGCATTTT.

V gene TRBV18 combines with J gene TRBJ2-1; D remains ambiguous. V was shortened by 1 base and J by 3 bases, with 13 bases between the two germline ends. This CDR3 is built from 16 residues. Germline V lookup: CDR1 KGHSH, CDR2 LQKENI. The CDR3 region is CASSPRAYDNYNEQFF. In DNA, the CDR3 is TGTGCCAGCTCACCACGAGCGTATGATAACTACAATGAGCAGTTCTTC.

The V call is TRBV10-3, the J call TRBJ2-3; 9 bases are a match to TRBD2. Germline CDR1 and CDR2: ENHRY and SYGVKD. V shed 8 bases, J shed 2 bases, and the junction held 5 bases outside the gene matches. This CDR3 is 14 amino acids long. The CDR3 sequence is CAISSGANTDTQYF. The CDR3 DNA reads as TGTGCCATCTCTAGCGGGGCAAACACAGATACGCAGTATTTT.

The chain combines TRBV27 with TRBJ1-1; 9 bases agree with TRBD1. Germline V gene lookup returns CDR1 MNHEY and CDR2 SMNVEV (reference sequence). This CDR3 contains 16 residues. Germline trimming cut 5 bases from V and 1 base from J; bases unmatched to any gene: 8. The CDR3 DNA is TGTGCCAGCAGTCCACCCCCACAGGGGGCGAACACTGAAGCTTTCTTT. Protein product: CASSPPPQGANTEAFF.

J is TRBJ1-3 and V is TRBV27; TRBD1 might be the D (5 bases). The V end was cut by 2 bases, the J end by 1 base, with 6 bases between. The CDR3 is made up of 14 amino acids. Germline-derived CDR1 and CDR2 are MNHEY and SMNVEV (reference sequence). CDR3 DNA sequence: TGTGCCAGCAGTTTAGCAGGGTCTGGAAACACCATATATTTT. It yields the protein CASSLAGSGNTIYF.

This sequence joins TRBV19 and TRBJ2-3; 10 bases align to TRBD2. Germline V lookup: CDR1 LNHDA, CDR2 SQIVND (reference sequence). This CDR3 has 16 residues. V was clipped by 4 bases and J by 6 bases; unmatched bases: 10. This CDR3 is CASSKTASGRTDTQYF. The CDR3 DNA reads TGTGCCAGTAGTAAAACGGCTAGCGGGAGAACGGATACGCAGTATTTT.

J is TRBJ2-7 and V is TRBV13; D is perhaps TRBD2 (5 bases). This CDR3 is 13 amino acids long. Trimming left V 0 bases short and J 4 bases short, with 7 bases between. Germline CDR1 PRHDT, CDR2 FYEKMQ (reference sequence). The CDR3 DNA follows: TGTGCCAGCAGCTTAGGACTAGGGTACGAGCAGTACTTC. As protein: CASSLGLGYEQYF.

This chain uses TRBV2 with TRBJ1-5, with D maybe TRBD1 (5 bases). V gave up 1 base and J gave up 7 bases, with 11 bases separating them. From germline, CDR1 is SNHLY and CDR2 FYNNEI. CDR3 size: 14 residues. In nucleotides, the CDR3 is TGTGCCAGCAGTGAAGACAGAAGGGGACAGCCCCAGCATTTT. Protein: CASSEDRRGQPQHF.

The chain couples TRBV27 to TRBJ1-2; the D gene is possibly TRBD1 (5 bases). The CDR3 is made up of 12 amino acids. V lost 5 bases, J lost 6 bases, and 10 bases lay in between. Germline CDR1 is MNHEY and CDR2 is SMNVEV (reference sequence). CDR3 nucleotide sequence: TGTGCCAGCAGTAACCCAGGGAATGGCTACACCTTC. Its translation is CASSNPGNGYTF.

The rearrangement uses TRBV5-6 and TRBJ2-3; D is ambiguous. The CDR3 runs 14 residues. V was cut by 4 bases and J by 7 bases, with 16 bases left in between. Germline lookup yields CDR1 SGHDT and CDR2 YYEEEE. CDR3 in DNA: TGTGCCAGCAGCCCTGGGCCCGGTCGGAATACGCAGTATTTT. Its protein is CASSPGPGRNTQYF.

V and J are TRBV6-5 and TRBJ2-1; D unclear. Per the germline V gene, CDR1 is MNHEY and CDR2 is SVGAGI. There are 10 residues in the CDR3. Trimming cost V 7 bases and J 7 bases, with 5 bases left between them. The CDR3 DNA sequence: TGTGCCAGCATCAGTAATGAGCAGTTCTTC. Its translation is CASISNEQFF.

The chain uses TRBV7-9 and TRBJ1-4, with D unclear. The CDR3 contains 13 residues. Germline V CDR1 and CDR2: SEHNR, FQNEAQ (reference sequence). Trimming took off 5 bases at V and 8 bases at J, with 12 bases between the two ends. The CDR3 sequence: CASSLREKEKLFF. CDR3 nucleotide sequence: TGTGCCAGCAGCCTCCGGGAGAAGGAAAAACTGTTTTTT.

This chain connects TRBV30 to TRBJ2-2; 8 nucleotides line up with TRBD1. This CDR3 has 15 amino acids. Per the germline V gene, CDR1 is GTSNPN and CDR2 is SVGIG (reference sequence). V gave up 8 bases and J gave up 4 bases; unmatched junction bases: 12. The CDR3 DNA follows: TGTGCCCAGTCCCGTGGACAGGGTTCCACCGGGGAGCTGTTTTTT. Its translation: CAQSRGQGSTGELFF.

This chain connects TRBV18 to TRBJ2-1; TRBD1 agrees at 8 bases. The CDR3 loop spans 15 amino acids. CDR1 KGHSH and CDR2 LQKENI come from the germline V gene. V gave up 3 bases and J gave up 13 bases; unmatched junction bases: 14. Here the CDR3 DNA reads TGTGCCAGCTCACCGGGGACGGTTAAGGACAGGGAACAGTTCTTC. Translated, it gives CASSPGTVKDREQFF.

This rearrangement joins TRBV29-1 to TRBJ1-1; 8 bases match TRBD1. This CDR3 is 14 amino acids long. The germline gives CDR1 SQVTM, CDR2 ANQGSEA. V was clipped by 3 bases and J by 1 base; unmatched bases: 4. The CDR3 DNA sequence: TGCAGCGTTGAGGAGACAGGGGCGAACACTGAAGCTTTCTTT. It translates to CSVEETGANTEAFF.

CDR3 nucleotides: TGTGCCAGCAGCGGGCCCCAGACAGGGGGAGGAAACACCATATATTTT. This translates into CASSGPQTGGGNTIYF. The chain recombines TRBV9 with TRBJ1-3, with 9 bases matching TRBD1. With V trimmed by 3 bases and J by 4 bases, 8 bases remained unmatched. The CDR3 length is 16 residues. CDR1 SGDLS and CDR2 YYNGEE come from the germline V gene.

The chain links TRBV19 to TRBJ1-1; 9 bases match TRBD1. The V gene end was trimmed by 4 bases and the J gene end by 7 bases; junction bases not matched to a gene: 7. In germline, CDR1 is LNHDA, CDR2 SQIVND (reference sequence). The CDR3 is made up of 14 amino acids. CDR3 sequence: CASSTRDRVNEAFF. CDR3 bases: TGTGCCAGTAGTACGCGGGACAGGGTTAATGAAGCTTTCTTT.

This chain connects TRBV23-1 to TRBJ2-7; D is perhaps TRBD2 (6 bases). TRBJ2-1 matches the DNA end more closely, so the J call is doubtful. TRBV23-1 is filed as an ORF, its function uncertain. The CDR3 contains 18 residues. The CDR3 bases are TGCGCCAGCAGTCAAACTCTTAGCGGAGACAAATCCGGCAATGAGCAGTTCTTC. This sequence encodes CASSQTLSGDKSGNEQFF.

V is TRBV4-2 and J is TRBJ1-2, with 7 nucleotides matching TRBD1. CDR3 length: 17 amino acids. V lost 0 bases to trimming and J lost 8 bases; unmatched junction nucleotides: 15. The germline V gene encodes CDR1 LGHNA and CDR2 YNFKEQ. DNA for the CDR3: TGTGCCAGCAGCCAAGATCCAGGCAGGGGGAATGGACTGGGCTACACCTTC. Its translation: CASSQDPGRGNGLGYTF.

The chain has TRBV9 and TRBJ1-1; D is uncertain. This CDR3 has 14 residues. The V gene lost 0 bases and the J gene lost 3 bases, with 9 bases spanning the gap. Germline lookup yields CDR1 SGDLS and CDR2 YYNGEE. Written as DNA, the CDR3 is TGTGCCAGCAGCGTAGGGTACAGCTACACTGAAGCTTTCTTT. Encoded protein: CASSVGYSYTEAFF.

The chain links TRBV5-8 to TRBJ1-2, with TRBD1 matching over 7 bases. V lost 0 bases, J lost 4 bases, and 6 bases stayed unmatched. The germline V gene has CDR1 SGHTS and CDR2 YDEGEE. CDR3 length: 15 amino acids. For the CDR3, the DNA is TGTGCCAGCAGCTTGGTAGGGGGCTCGGGCTATGGCTACACCTTC. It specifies CASSLVGGSGYGYTF.

CDR3 amino acids: CASSFGSNTEAFF. The CDR3 region has the DNA TGTGCCAGCAGCTTCGGGTCTAACACTGAAGCTTTCTTT. The rearrangement joins TRBV11-1 to TRBJ1-1; the D is unclear. V was cut by 3 bases and J by 2 bases, with 7 bases left in between. Germline CDR1 and CDR2: SGHAT and FQDESV (reference sequence). The CDR3 is 13 residues long.

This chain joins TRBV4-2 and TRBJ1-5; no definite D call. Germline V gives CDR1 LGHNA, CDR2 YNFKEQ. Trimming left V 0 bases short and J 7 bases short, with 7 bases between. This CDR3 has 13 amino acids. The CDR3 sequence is CASSQDTGQPQHF. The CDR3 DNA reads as TGTGCCAGCAGCCAAGATACGGGGCAGCCCCAGCATTTT.

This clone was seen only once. The CDR3 here is CASSLRLAGNQETQYF. The CDR3 region has the DNA TGTGCCAGCAGCCTACGACTAGCGGGAAACCAAGAGACCCAGTACTTC. The gene calls are TRBV4-2 and TRBJ2-5; TRBD2 aligns across 11 bases. The CDR3 length is 16 residues. Germline V CDR1 and CDR2: LGHNA, YNFKEQ. Trimming removed 4 bases from V and 0 bases from J; junction bases left unmatched: 4.